This TCR beta chain was sequenced in a study of cytomegalovirus exposure and HLA in healthy donors. Trimming removed 5 bases at V and 6 bases at J, with 11 bases between. CDR1 is KGHSH, CDR2 LQKENI, per germline. The CDR3 loop spans 13 amino acids. 13 Jbeta primers and 60 Vbeta primers were used for the PCR. Clones were sequenced by immunoSEQ multiplex PCR, and TCRdb holds only the in-frame ones, with some missing. The sample records over 40,000 clones, approximately 90% being singletons. The sequenced sample was PBMCs. The receptor's source is a woman aged 40 to 55 in good health and CMV-seropositive. The J gene is TRBJ2-1, the V gene TRBV18; a weak D match, TRBD2 (6 bases). CDR3 residues: CASSSSEPNEQFF. Written as DNA, the CDR3 is TGTGCCAGCTCATCTAGCGAACCCAATGAGCAGTTCTTC.